This TCR beta chain emerged from a study of OX40 agonist ivuxolimab in advanced cancers. Study-level background: Patients were dosed intravenously with ivuxolimab at 0.01 to 10 mg/kg every 2 weeks. Dose-escalation patients suffered from hepatocellular carcinoma, melanoma, renal cell or head and neck cancer.

Study results and caveats: A proportion of nonresponders additionally exhibited low normalized T-cell clonal expansion.

On this clone: Its matching antigen is unknown.

TCRdb's copy holds only in-frame clones and misses some; the assay was immunoSEQ multiplex PCR. The table lists 55,000 to 75,000 clones, approximately 78% of them singletons. This clonotype was obtained from an adult with an advanced solid tumor such as melanoma, head and neck, liver or kidney cancer. Here the sequenced sample was CD4+ or CD8+ T cells sorted from blood, taken in a trial of the OX40 agonist ivuxolimab.

The CDR3 here is CASSSLAGGGETQYF. The CDR3 bases are TGTGCCAGCAGCTCCTTAGCGGGAGGGGGAGAGACCCAGTACTTC. The chain joins TRBV7-2 to TRBJ2-5; 11 bases align to TRBD2. This CDR3 is 15 amino acids long. Germline CDR1 SGHTA, CDR2 FQGNSA. J gave up 4 bases and V 4 bases, and 5 bases lay outside the gene matches.